These 11 T cell receptor beta chains originate from one sample sequenced in a study of blood T cell repertoires in COVID-19. Data came from immunoSEQ multiplex PCR; TCRdb stores just in-frame clones and leaves some out. The sample lists a few hundred thousand clones; around 89% were seen once. The source material was PBMCs or T cells enriched from blood (not recorded which). Receptor source: a woman aged 18-29 years with acute COVID-19.

The chain is built from TRBV19 and TRBJ2-6; tentatively, D is TRBD1 (6 bases). CDR1 and CDR2 from the germline V gene are LNHDA and SQIVND (reference sequence). V lost 7 bases and J 2 bases, leaving 15 bases between the germline ends. The CDR3 spans 16 residues. CDR3 region: CASTLTPGAGANVLTF. The CDR3 coding sequence is TGTGCCAGTACCCTCACGCCAGGGGCTGGGGCCAACGTCCTGACTTTC. The full variable domain, rest sourced from reference TRBV19 and TRBJ2-6, is DGGITQSPKYLFRKEGQNVTLSCEQNLNHDAMYWYRQDPGQGLRLIYYSQIVNDFQKGDIAEGYSVSREKKESFPLTVTSAQKNPTAFYLCASTLTPGAGANVLTFGAGSRLTVL.

The chain is built from TRBV28 and TRBJ2-5; D is possibly TRBD1 (7 bases). Germline V gene sequence: CDR1 MDHEN, CDR2 SYDVKM. This CDR3 is built from 15 residues. The ends were cut back, 7 bases at V and 11 bases at J, with 26 bases in the middle. The CDR3 DNA follows: TGTGCCAGCACCCCAGGGGCGGGACAGAGACTCCTGCAGTACTTC. Protein sequence: CASTPGAGQRLLQYF.

In DNA, the CDR3 is TGTGCCAGCAGCCAAGGGGCGGGGACTGAAGCTTTCTTT. The encoded protein is CASSQGAGTEAFF. The V call is TRBV3-1 (or the pseudogene TRBV3-2), the J call TRBJ1-1; D remains ambiguous. Trimming took 1 base from V and 5 from J, leaving 8 bases between them. Germline V gene sequence: CDR1 LGHDT, CDR2 YNNKEL (reference sequence). The length of the CDR3 is 13 residues.

The rearrangement uses TRBV14 and TRBJ1-6; D might be TRBD1 (5 bases). The CDR3 is 13 amino acids. Trimming left V 5 bases short and J 10 bases short, with 12 bases between. Germline assignment: CDR1 SGHDN and CDR2 FVKESK. This chain's CDR3 is CASSGQMRSPLHF. As DNA, the CDR3 is TGTGCCAGCAGCGGACAAATGCGCTCACCCCTCCACTTT.

The V gene is TRBV28, the J gene TRBJ2-5, with 7 bases matching TRBD2. In germline, CDR1 is MDHEN, CDR2 SYDVKM. The length of the CDR3 is 16 residues. V shed 7 bases, J shed 2 bases, and the junction held 13 bases outside the gene matches. DNA for the CDR3: TGTGCCAGCACCCAGTTTAGAAGCGGGAAACAAGAGACCCAGTACTTC. Amino acids: CASTQFRSGKQETQYF.

The chain couples TRBV3-1 (or the pseudogene TRBV3-2) to TRBJ2-3; 7 bases fit TRBD2. After removal of 4 bases from V and 5 bases from J, the junction contained 12 bases not matched to a gene. Germline CDR1 LGHDT, CDR2 YNNKEL (reference sequence). CDR3 length: 16 residues. The CDR3 DNA follows: TGTGCCAGCAGCCCACCGCCGGGGGAGGGAAAAGATACGCAGTATTTT. Protein sequence: CASSPPPGEGKDTQYF.

The V gene is TRBV28, the J gene TRBJ2-5; 7 nucleotides match TRBD1. The V segment lost 6 bases and the J segment 4 bases; nucleotides outside the gene matches: 11. CDR1 is MDHEN and CDR2 is SYDVKM in the germline V gene. The length of the CDR3 is 15 residues. The DNA of the CDR3 is TGTGCCAGCAGATTTGGGGACAGACGGGCAGAGACCCAGTACTTC. It is translated as CASRFGDRRAETQYF. The full variable domain, in which reference TRBV28 and TRBJ2-5 provide the parts outside the CDR3, is DVKVTQSSRYLVKRTGEKVFLECVQDMDHENMFWYRQDPGLGLRLIYFSYDVKMKEKGDIPEGYSVSREKKERFSLILESASTNQTSMYLCASRFGDRRAETQYFGPGTRLLVL.

V and J are TRBV19 and TRBJ2-5; D uncertain. Trimming cost V 5 bases and J 4 bases, with 11 bases left between them. The length of the CDR3 is 13 residues. The germline CDR1 and CDR2 sequences are LNHDA and SQIVND (reference sequence). The CDR3, as DNA: TGTGCCAGTAGTCCCCCGGTAACAGAGACCCAGTACTTC. It codes for CASSPPVTETQYF. Based on the CDR3 plus reference TRBV19 and TRBJ2-5, the full variable domain is DGGITQSPKYLFRKEGQNVTLSCEQNLNHDAMYWYRQDPGQGLRLIYYSQIVNDFQKGDIAEGYSVSREKKESFPLTVTSAQKNPTAFYLCASSPPVTETQYFGPGTRLLVL.

The rearrangement joins TRBV9 to TRBJ1-2; possible D gene TRBD1, 6 bases. The CDR3 contains 14 residues. Germline V lookup: CDR1 SGDLS, CDR2 YYNGEE. V lost 2 bases, J lost 7 bases, and 15 bases lay in between. The CDR3 is CASSVGGRFSGYTF. Here the CDR3 DNA reads TGTGCCAGCAGCGTGGGGGGGCGCTTTAGTGGCTACACCTTC.

The V call is TRBV11-2, the J call TRBJ2-1; 12 bases map to TRBD2. There are 15 residues in the CDR3. V trimming: 4 bases; J trimming: 5 bases; junction bases outside the gene matches: 3. The germline CDR1 and CDR2 sequences are SGHAT and FQNNGV. Written as DNA, the CDR3 is TGTGCCAGCAGCTCTAGACTAGCGGGAGACAATGAGCAGTTCTTC. The encoded protein is CASSSRLAGDNEQFF.

The chain carries TRBV4-1 and TRBJ2-3; D call uncertain. This CDR3 has 14 amino acids. Germline loops: CDR1 MGHRA, CDR2 YSYEKL. The V and J ends lost 1 base and 5 bases respectively, with 10 bases between them. The CDR3 loop is CASSQVAYVDTQYF. The CDR3 coding sequence is TGCGCCAGCAGCCAAGTCGCCTACGTAGATACGCAGTATTTT.